These T cell receptor beta chains were read from a single sample in a study of T cell changes during pregnancy in multiple sclerosis. Repertoires were generated with immunoSEQ multiplex PCR, while TCRdb's copy carries only in-frame clones and drops some. Altogether 20,000 to 25,000 clones are present, roughly nine tenths being singletons, with the ten largest covering more than 0.5%. Sequenced material: CD4+ T cells from peripheral blood mononuclear cells, taken after pregnancy. The receptors stem from a female donor in good health, enrolled as a control in a pregnancy study. CDR3s include the opening cysteine and the closing phenylalanine or tryptophan. D genes are given only for firm matches. For some rows the clone size is stated as once, few or many, or as a class when expanded; others skip it.

j_gene | abundance | v_gene | d_gene | CDR3aa | CDR3nt
TRBJ2-1 | NA | TRBV5-1 | TRBD2 | CASSHAGGRRDEQFF | TGCGCCAGCAGCCACGCGGGCGGGAGGAGGGATGAGCAGTTCTTC
TRBJ1-2 | NA | TRBV7-8 | NA | CASSLEAASPVYGYTF | TGTGCCAGCAGCTTAGAAGCTGCGTCTCCCGTCTATGGCTACACCTTC
TRBJ2-2 | NA | TRBV10-2 | TRBD2 | CASRSGPGLAGYGELFF | TGCGCCAGCCGCTCGGGACCGGGACTAGCGGGGTACGGGGAGCTGTTTTTT
TRBJ1-2 | NA | TRBV19 | NA | CACSRGVDDNYGYTF | TGTGCCTGTTCCCGGGGGGTGGATGATAACTATGGCTACACCTTC
TRBJ2-1 | NA | TRBV4-1 | TRBD2 | CASSQVLVAGNEQFF | TGCGCCAGCAGCCAAGTTTTAGTAGCGGGGAATGAGCAGTTCTTC
TRBJ1-2 | NA | TRBV15 | NA | CATSRAESVYGYTF | TGTGCCACCAGCAGAGCAGAATCAGTCTATGGCTACACCTTC
TRBJ2-1 | NA | TRBV16 | TRBD2 | CASSQEGLAGVEQFF | TGTGCCAGCAGCCAAGAGGGACTAGCGGGAGTCGAGCAGTTCTTC
TRBJ2-7 | once | TRBV11-2 | NA | CASSSTLLGSYEQYF | TGTGCCAGCAGCTCTACCCTCCTAGGTTCCTACGAGCAGTACTTC
TRBJ2-1 | NA | TRBV7-9 | TRBD2 | CASSFPSGGGSSYNEQFF | TGTGCCAGCAGCTTCCCCTCGGGAGGCGGGAGCTCCTACAATGAGCAGTTCTTC
TRBJ2-4 | NA | TRBV11-2 | NA | CASSLDLEARRLF | TGTGCCAGCAGCTTAGATCTGGAGGCCCGTCGCCTCTTC
TRBJ2-3 | NA | TRBV5-4 | NA | CASTEGTADTQYF | TGTGCCAGCACCGAGGGTACCGCAGATACGCAGTATTTT
TRBJ2-1 | NA | TRBV9 | NA | CASSVGGSPAYNEQFF | TGTGCCAGCAGCGTAGGCGGCAGTCCAGCCTACAATGAGCAGTTCTTC
TRBJ2-7 | NA | TRBV6-1 | TRBD1 | CASSEGPGGSGYEQYF | TGTGCCAGCAGTGAAGGGCCAGGGGGATCGGGCTACGAGCAGTACTTC
TRBJ2-3 | NA | TRBV5-5 | TRBD2 | CASSFLAGGPDTQYF | TGTGCCAGCAGCTTTTTAGCGGGGGGCCCAGATACGCAGTATTTT
TRBJ2-3 | few | TRBV2 | NA | CASSFGGPLSTDTQYF | TGTGCCAGCAGTTTCGGGGGACCACTGAGCACAGATACGCAGTATTTT
TRBJ2-7 | medium-sized | TRBV7-2 | TRBD2 | CASSLYETSGSYEQYF | TGTGCCAGCAGCTTATACGAGACTAGCGGCTCCTACGAGCAGTACTTC